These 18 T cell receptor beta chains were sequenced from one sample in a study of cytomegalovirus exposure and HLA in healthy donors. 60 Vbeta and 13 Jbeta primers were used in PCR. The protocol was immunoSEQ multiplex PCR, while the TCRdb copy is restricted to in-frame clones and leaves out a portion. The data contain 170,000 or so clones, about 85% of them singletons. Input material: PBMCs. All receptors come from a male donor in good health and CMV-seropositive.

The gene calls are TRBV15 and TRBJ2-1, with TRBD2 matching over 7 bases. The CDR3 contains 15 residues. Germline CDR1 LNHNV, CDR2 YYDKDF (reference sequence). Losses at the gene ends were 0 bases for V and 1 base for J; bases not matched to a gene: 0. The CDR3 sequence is CATSREGGSYNEQFF. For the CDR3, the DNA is TGTGCCACCAGCAGAGAGGGGGGGTCCTACAATGAGCAGTTCTTC.

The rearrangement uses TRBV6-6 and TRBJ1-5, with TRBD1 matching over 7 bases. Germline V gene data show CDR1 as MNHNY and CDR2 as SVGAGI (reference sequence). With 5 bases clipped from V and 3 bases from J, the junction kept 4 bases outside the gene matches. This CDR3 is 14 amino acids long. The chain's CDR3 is CASSLGQFNQPQHF. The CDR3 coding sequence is TGTGCCAGCAGTCTGGGACAGTTCAATCAGCCCCAGCATTTT.

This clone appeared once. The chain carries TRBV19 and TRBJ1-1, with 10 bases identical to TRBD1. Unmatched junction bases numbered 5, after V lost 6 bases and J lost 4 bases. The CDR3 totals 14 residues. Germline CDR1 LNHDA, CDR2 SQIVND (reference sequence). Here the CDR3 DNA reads TGTGCCAGTAGCCGACAGGGGGCGGGCACTGAAGCTTTCTTT. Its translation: CASSRQGAGTEAFF.

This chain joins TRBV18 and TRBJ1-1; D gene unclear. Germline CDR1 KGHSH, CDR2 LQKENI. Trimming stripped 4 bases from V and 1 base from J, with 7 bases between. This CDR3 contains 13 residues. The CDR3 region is CASSRSENTEAFF. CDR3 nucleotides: TGTGCCAGCTCACGGAGCGAGAACACTGAAGCTTTCTTT.

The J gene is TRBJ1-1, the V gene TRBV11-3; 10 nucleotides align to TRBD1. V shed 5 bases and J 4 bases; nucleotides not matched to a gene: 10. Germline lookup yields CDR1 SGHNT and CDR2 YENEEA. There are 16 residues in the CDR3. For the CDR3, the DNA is TGTGCCAGCAGCCGAGAGACAGGGGGCGCGATCACTGAAGCTTTCTTT. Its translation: CASSRETGGAITEAFF.

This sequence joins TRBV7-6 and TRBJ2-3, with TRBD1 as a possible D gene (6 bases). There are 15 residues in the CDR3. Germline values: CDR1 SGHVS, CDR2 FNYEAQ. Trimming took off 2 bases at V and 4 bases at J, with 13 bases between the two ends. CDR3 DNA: TGTGCCAGCAGCTTAAGACAGGCGGCCCCAGATACGCAGTATTTT. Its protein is CASSLRQAAPDTQYF. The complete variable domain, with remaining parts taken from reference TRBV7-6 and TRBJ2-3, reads GAGVSQSPRYKVTKRGQDVALRCDPISGHVSLYWYRQALGQGPEFLTYFNYEAQQDKSGLPNDRFSAERPEGSISTLTIQRTEQRDSAMYRCASSLRQAAPDTQYFGPGTRLTVL.

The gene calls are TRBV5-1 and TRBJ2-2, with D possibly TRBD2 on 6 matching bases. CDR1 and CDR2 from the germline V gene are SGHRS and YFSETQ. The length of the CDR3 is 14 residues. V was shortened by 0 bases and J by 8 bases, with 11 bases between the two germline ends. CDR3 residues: CASSLDWGTGELFF. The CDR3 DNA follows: TGCGCCAGCAGCTTGGATTGGGGGACTGGGGAGCTGTTTTTT.

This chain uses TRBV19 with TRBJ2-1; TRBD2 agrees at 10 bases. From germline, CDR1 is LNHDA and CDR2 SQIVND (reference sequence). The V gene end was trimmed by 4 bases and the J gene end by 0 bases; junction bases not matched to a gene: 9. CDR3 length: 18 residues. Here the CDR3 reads CASSTRGTSESSYNEQFF. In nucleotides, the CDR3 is TGTGCCAGTAGTACACGGGGGACTAGCGAGAGCTCCTACAATGAGCAGTTCTTC.

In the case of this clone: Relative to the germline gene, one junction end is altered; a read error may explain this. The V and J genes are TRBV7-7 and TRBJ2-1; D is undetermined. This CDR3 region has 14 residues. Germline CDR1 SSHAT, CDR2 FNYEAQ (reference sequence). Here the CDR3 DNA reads TGTGCTAGCAGCTTAGAGGCGGATTACAATGAGCAGTTCTTC. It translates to CASSLEADYNEQFF.

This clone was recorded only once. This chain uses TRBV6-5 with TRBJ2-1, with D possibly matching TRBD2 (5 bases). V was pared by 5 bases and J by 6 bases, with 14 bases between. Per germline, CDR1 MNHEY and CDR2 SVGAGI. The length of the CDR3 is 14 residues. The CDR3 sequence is CASSKDLAFNEQFF. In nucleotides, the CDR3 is TGTGCCAGCAGTAAAGATCTAGCTTTCAATGAGCAGTTCTTC.

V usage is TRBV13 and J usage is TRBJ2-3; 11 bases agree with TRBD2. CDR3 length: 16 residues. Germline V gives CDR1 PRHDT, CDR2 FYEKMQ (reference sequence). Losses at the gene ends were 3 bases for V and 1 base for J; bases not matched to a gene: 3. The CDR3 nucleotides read TGTGCCAGCAGCTTTACGGGACTAGCGGGCACAGATACGCAGTATTTT. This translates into CASSFTGLAGTDTQYF.

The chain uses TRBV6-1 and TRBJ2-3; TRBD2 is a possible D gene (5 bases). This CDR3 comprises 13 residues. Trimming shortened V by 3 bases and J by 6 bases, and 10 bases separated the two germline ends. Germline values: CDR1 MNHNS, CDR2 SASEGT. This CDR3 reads CASSDLRGDTQYF. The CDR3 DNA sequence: TGTGCCAGCAGTGACCTTCGAGGGGATACGCAGTATTTT.

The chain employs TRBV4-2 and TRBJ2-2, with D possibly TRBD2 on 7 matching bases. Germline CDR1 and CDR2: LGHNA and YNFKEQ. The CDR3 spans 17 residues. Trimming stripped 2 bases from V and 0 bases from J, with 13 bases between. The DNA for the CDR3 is TGTGCCAGCAGCCAATGGGGGCTAGCGGCGAACACCGGGGAGCTGTTTTTT. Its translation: CASSQWGLAANTGELFF.

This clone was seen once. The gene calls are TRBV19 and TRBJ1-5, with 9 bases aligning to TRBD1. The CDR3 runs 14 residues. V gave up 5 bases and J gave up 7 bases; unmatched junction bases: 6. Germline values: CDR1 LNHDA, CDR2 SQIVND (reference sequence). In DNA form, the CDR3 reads TGTGCCAGTAGTGAGGGACAGGGTCGACAGCCCCAGCATTTT. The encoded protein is CASSEGQGRQPQHF. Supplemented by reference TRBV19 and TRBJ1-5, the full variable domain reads DGGITQSPKYLFRKEGQNVTLSCEQNLNHDAMYWYRQDPGQGLRLIYYSQIVNDFQKGDIAEGYSVSREKKESFPLTVTSAQKNPTAFYLCASSEGQGRQPQHFGDGTRLSIL.

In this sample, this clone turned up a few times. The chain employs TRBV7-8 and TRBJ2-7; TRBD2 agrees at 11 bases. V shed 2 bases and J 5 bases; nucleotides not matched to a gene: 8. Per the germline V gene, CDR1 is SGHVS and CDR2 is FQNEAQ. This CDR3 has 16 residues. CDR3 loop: CASSLSRLAGLNEQYF. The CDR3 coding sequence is TGTGCCAGCAGCTTATCCCGACTAGCGGGACTGAACGAGCAGTACTTC.

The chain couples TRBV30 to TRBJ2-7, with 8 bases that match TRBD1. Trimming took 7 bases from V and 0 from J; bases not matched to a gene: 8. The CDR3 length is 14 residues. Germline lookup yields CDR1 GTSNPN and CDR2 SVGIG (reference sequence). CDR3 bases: TGTGCCTACTCAGGGGGCTCACTCTCCTACGAGCAGTACTTC. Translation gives CAYSGGSLSYEQYF.

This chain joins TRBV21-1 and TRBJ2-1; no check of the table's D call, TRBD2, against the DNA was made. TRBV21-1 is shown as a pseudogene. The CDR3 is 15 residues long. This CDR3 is CASRSLAGGPNEQFF. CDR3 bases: TGTGCCAGCAGATCACTAGCGGGAGGACCCAATGAGCAGTTCTTC.

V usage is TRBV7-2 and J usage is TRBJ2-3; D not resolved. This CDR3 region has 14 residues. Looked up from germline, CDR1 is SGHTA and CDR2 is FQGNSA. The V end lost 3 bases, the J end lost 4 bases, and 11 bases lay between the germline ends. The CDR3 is CASSFGAPPDTQYF. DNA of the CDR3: TGTGCCAGCAGCTTCGGAGCGCCTCCAGATACGCAGTATTTT.